This T cell receptor beta chain was sequenced during a study of CD8+CD57+ T cells in acquired aplastic anemia. Study in general: The DNA of sorted CD4+ and CD8+ cells averaged approximately 3.4 ug. Study-wide findings and caveats: The study found no significant CD8+ Simpson's diversity difference between patients and controls.

Individuals selected for sequencing had exhibited CD8+CD57+ cell expansion on flow cytometry. V gave up 5 bases and J gave up 4 bases, with 8 bases separating them. The CDR3 has 12 residues. Germline loops: CDR1 LNHDA, CDR2 SQIVND (reference sequence). This clonotype appeared once. The antigen remains unidentified. Profiles of TCR beta VDJ and CDR3 were generated from a genomic DNA template. In TCRdb, the reads were re-called with MiXCR into one record per CDR3 protein. The data contain hundreds of thousands of distinct CDR3 sequences, about three fifths of them singletons. V is TRBV19 and J is TRBJ1-2; no firm D call. This clonotype originated in a human donor with aplastic anemia. Material: sorted CD4+, CD8+, or CD8+CD57+ T cells (not recorded which) from PBMCs. CDR3 loop: CASSEDFYGYTF. The CDR3 DNA reads as TGTGCCAGTAGTGAGGATTTCTATGGCTACACCTTC.